The present TCR beta chain was sequenced within a study of blood T cell repertoires in COVID-19. Study as a whole: COVID-19 samples from acute and convalescent phases originated in the United States, Italy and Spain.

J gave up 4 bases and V 4 bases, and 7 bases lay outside the gene matches. CDR1 LNHDA and CDR2 SQIVND come from the germline V gene (reference sequence). CDR3 size: 15 residues. Using immunoSEQ multiplex PCR, the repertoire was profiled, and TCRdb retains in-frame clones only, with some absent. The sample records under 250,000 clones, approximately 90% being singletons. This chain connects TRBV19 to TRBJ1-5; TRBD1 agrees at 7 bases. What was sequenced was peripheral blood. The TCR comes from a woman between 35 and 50 years old with acute or convalescent COVID-19. Here the CDR3 DNA reads TGTGCCAGTAGTAATTGGGACAGTGCGAATCAGCCCCAGCATTTT. It encodes CASSNWDSANQPQHF.